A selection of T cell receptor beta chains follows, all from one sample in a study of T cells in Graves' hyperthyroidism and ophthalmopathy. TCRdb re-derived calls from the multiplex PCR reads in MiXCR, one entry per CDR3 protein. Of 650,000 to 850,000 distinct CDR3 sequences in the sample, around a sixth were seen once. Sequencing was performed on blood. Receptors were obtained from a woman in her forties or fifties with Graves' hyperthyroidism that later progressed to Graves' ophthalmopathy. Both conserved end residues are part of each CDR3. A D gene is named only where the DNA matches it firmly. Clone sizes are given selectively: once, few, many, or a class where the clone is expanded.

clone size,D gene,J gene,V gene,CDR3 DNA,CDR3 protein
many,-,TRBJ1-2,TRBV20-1,TGCAGTGCTGCCCAGGGTTTCAACTATGGCTACACCTTC,CSAAQGFNYGYTF
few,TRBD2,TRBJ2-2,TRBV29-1,TGCAGCGCGAACGGGGGGGGGCTTGTCACCGGGGAGCTGTTTTTT,CSANGGGLVTGELFF
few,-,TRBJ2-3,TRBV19,TGTGCCAGTAGTATGCGGGGCCGAAGCACAGATACGCAGTATTTT,CASSMRGRSTDTQYF
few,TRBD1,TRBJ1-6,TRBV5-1,TGCGCCAGCAGCCTCGGACAGGGGATCTATAATTCACCCCTCCACTTT,CASSLGQGIYNSPLHF
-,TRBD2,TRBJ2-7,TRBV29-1,TGCAGCGTGTCCGGGACTAGCGGGGCGTCCTACGAGCAGTACTTC,CSVSGTSGASYEQYF
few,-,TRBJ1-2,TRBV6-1,TGTGCCAGCAGTGAAGCCGACAGTTTTAACTATGGCTACACCTTC,CASSEADSFNYGYTF
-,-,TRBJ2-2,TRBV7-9,TGTGCCAGCAGCCCCGTAAATTCCGGGGAGCTGTTTTTT,CASSPVNSGELFF
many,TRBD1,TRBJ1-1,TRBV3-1,TGTGCCAGCAGCCAGGCTGACAGGGGGCACACTGAAGCTTTCTTT,CASSQADRGHTEAFF
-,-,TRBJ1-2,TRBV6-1,TGTGCCAGCAGTTCCGTGGGGGCGCCCTATGGCTACACCTTC,CASSSVGAPYGYTF
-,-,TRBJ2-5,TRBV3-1,TGTGCCAGCAGCCAAGATGAGTCGGGGTGGGAGACCCAGTACTTC,CASSQDESGWETQYF
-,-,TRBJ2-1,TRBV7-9,TGTGCCAGCAGCACCCCGAGACTCCTTTACAATGAGCAGTTCTTC,CASSTPRLLYNEQFF
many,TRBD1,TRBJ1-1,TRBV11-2,TGTGCCAGCAGCTCTCGGACAGGGTTAGGAGTCACTGAAGCTTTCTTT,CASSSRTGLGVTEAFF
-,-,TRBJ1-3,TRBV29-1,TGCAGCGTTGAAGAGTTGGGGGAGAGCTCTGGAAACACCATATATTTT,CSVEELGESSGNTIYF
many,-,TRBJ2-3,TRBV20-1,TGCAGTGCTAGAGGAGTGTCAGTCTACACAGATACGCAGTATTTT,CSARGVSVYTDTQYF
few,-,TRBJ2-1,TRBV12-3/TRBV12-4,TGTGCCACCCAGAGGTGGGGGGCGACTTACAATGAGCAGTTCTTC,CATQRWGATYNEQFF
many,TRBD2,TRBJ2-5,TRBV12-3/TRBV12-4,TGTGCCAGCCGACTAGCGGGGGGGCCCGCGGAGACCCAGTACTTC,CASRLAGGPAETQYF
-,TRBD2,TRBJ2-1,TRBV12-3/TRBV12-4,TGTGCCAGCAGCGGGACTAGCTTAACCTACAATGAGCAGTTCTTC,CASSGTSLTYNEQFF
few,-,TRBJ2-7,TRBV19,TGTGCCAGTAGTATGCTAGGGGACGGCGAGCAGTACTTC,CASSMLGDGEQYF
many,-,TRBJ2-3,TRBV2,TGTGCCAGCAGGACCCAGTTAGGCACAGATACGCAGTATTTT,CASRTQLGTDTQYF
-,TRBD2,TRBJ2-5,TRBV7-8,TGTGCCAGCAGCAAAGTACTAGCGGGGGAAGAGACCCAGTACTTC,CASSKVLAGEETQYF
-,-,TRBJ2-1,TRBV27,TGTGCCAGCAGTCTGAATCCAGTAGTGACCTACAATGAGCAGTTCTTC,CASSLNPVVTYNEQFF
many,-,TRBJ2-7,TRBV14,TGTGCCAGCAGCATGGACCTTGACTACGAGCAGTACTTC,CASSMDLDYEQYF
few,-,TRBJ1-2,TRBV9,TGTGCCAGCAGCGTAGGAGTTGGGCAGACGGGAGGCTACACCTTC,CASSVGVGQTGGYTF
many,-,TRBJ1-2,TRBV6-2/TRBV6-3,TGTGCCAGCAGTTACGGCAGGGACGGCTACACCTTC,CASSYGRDGYTF
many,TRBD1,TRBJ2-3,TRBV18,TGTGCCAGCTCACCAAGGACAGGCCCAGATACGCAGTATTTT,CASSPRTGPDTQYF
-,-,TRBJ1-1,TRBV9,TGTGCCAGCAGCGAAGCCATTGGGACTGAAGCTTTCTTT,CASSEAIGTEAFF
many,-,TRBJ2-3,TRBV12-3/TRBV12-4,TGTGCCAGCAGTTCCCCCCAGGGGCGGGCAGATACGCAGTATTTT,CASSSPQGRADTQYF
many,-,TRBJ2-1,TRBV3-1,TGTGCCAGCAGCCATAAAGGCCGGGACAATGAGCAGTTCTTC,CASSHKGRDNEQFF
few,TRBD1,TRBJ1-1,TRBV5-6,TGTGCCAGCAGCTTAGACGCGGGACAGCCAGGGGCTTTCTTT,CASSLDAGQPGAFF
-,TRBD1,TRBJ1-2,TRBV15,TGTGCCACCAGCAGACACAGGGGGTTGAACTATGGCTACACCTTC,CATSRHRGLNYGYTF
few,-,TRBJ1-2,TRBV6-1,TGTGCCAGCAGCAAGGTGGACAATCCCTATGGCTACACCTTC,CASSKVDNPYGYTF
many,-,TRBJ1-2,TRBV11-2,TGTGCCAGCAGCTTAAAAATGGCCAGGGGAGCCTCCCCCTATGGCTACACCTTC,CASSLKMARGASPYGYTF
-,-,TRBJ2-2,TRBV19,TGTGCCACACCCTCTACCGGGACATCGAACACCGGGGAGCTGTTTTTT,CATPSTGTSNTGELFF
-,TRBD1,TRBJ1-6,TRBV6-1,TGTGCCAGCAGGCTACAGGGGAATTCACCCCTCCACTTT,CASRLQGNSPLHF
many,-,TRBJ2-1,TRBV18,TGTGCCAGCTCACCGTCGGGGGGCGGGAGCTCCTACAATGAGCAGTTCTTC,CASSPSGGGSSYNEQFF
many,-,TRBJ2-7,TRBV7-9,TGTGCCAGCAGCTTCGGGATCTCCTACGAGCAGTACTTC,CASSFGISYEQYF
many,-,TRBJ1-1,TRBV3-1,TGTGCCAGCAGCCAGCCGGGACGCGGGGTCAAGACTGAAGCTTTCTTT,CASSQPGRGVKTEAFF
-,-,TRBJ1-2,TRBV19,TGTGCCAGTAGTAACGTCCGTGACGGCTACACCTTC,CASSNVRDGYTF
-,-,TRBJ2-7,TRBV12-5,TGTGCTAGTGGTTACAGACCCTACGAGCAGTACTTC,CASGYRPYEQYF
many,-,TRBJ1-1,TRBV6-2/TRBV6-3,TGTGCCAGCAGTTTACAGGCCTCGACCACTGAAGCTTTCTTT,CASSLQASTTEAFF
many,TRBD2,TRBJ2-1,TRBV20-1,TGCAGTGCTGAGCGGGGGGTCGCCTACAATGAGCAGTTCTTC,CSAERGVAYNEQFF
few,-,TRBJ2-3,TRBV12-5,TGTGCTAGTGGTTTGGGATCGGGGGGCACAGATACGCAGTATTTT,CASGLGSGGTDTQYF
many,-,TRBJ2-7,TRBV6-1,TGTGCCAGCAGCCCAATTGGTCTCGAAAGGATCTACGAGCAGTACTTC,CASSPIGLERIYEQYF
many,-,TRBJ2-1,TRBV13,TGTGCCAGCAGCTTAGCCCAAGCGAGCTCCTACAATGAGCAGTTCTTC,CASSLAQASSYNEQFF
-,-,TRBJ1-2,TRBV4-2,TGTGCCAGCAGCCAAGAAGATACAGGGCTTAGTGGCTACACCTTC,CASSQEDTGLSGYTF
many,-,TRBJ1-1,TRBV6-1,TGTGCCAGCAGTTTCTATAGGGGGGCCACTGAAGCTTTCTTT,CASSFYRGATEAFF
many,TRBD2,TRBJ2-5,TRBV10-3,TGTGCCATCAGTACCGGACTAGCGGGGGTTGGAGAGACCCAGTACTTC,CAISTGLAGVGETQYF
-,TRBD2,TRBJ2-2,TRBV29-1,TGCAGCGTTGAGGGACTAGCGGGGGAAACGAACACCGGGGAGCTGTTTTTT,CSVEGLAGETNTGELFF